Below are 14 T cell receptor beta chains sequenced from a single sample in a study of blood T cell repertoires in COVID-19. Repertoires were generated with immunoSEQ multiplex PCR, while TCRdb's copy carries only in-frame clones and drops some. The repertoire includes over 40,000 clones, roughly 85% of them detected once, and around 2.9% sits in the top ten. Sequencing used peripheral blood. Receptors were obtained from an elderly woman with acute or convalescent COVID-19.

This clone was observed once. The chain couples TRBV27 to TRBJ1-2; tentative D call: TRBD1 (6 bases). The V gene's germline CDR1 is MNHEY and CDR2 SMNVEV (reference sequence). The CDR3 contains 14 residues. V lost 8 bases to trimming and J lost 1 base, with 14 bases between them. The CDR3 nucleotides read TGTGCCAGCTCGAGGGGGGGAGATAACTATGGCTACACCTTC. Amino acid sequence: CASSRGGDNYGYTF.

The chain has TRBV30 and TRBJ1-5; a weak D match, TRBD1 (5 bases). Germline CDR1 GTSNPN, CDR2 SVGIG (reference sequence). Trimming removed 1 base from V and 7 bases from J, with 17 bases in between. CDR3 length: 15 residues. The CDR3 bases are TGTGCCTGGAGTGGGGCCAGGGTAGCGGGGCAGCCCCAGCATTTT. Protein sequence: CAWSGARVAGQPQHF.

The chain carries TRBV5-1 and TRBJ1-1; no definite D call. The V gene's germline CDR1 is SGHRS and CDR2 YFSETQ. This CDR3 has 14 residues. Trimming removed 2 bases from V and 1 base from J, with 9 bases in between. CDR3 sequence (DNA): TGCGCCAGCAGCTTAGGAGTGGAGAACACTGAAGCTTTCTTT. It specifies CASSLGVENTEAFF. The whole variable domain, filled in from reference TRBV5-1 and TRBJ1-1, reads KAGVTQTPRYLIKTRGQQVTLSCSPISGHRSVSWYQQTPGQGLQFLFEYFSETQRNKGNFPGRFSGRQFSNSRSEMNVSTLELGDSALYLCASSLGVENTEAFFGQGTRLTVV.

V is TRBV7-3 and J is TRBJ2-7, with D possibly matching TRBD1 (6 bases). The CDR3 runs 13 residues. In germline, CDR1 is SGHTA, CDR2 FQGTGA. V lost 4 bases, J lost 3 bases, and 10 bases lay in between. The DNA for the CDR3 is TGTGCCAGCAGCTACCAACAGGGCTACGAGCAGTACTTC. Its protein product is CASSYQQGYEQYF.

The chain joins TRBV5-1 to TRBJ2-7, with D tentatively TRBD2 (5 bases). Per germline, CDR1 SGHRS and CDR2 YFSETQ. The CDR3 is 13 residues long. With 0 bases removed from V and 5 bases from J, the gap between germline ends came to 9 bases. The CDR3 DNA reads TGCGCCAGCAGCTTGGGGGCGGAGGACGAGCAGTACTTC. It translates to CASSLGAEDEQYF.

This clone was seen just once. V and J are TRBV18 and TRBJ2-2; D not certain. The CDR3 covers 14 residues. Trimming took off 3 bases at V and 4 bases at J, with 9 bases between the two ends. Per the germline V gene, CDR1 is KGHSH and CDR2 is LQKENI. In nucleotides, the CDR3 is TGTGCCAGCTCACCTACAAGGAGCACCGGGGAGCTGTTTTTT. This codes for CASSPTRSTGELFF.

This chain uses TRBV7-2 with TRBJ2-5; 10 nucleotides agree with TRBD2. The CDR3 contains 18 residues. J gave up 5 bases and V 1 base, and 13 bases lay outside the gene matches. Germline assignment: CDR1 SGHTA and CDR2 FQGNSA. The CDR3 spells CASSLVGLAISAGETQYF. The CDR3 region has the DNA TGTGCCAGCAGCTTAGTGGGACTAGCGATTTCCGCTGGGGAGACCCAGTACTTC. Supplemented by reference TRBV7-2 and TRBJ2-5, the full variable domain reads GAGVSQSPSNKVTEKGKDVELRCDPISGHTALYWYRQSLGQGLEFLIYFQGNSAPDKSGLPSDRFSAERTGGSVSTLTIQRTQQEDSAVYLCASSLVGLAISAGETQYFGPGTRLLVL.

Turning to this clone: Other DNA sequences from this sample encode an identical CDR3 as well. The gene calls are TRBV11-2 and TRBJ1-5; no definite D call. The CDR3 extends over 14 amino acids. V gave up 0 bases and J gave up 3 bases, with 6 bases separating them. Germline V gene sequence: CDR1 SGHAT, CDR2 FQNNGV. The CDR3 protein is CASSLEASNQPQHF. CDR3 sequence (DNA): TGTGCCAGCAGCTTAGAGGCTTCCAATCAGCCCCAGCATTTT.

The rearrangement links TRBV7-9 to TRBJ1-4, with D possibly TRBD1 on 6 matching bases. The germline CDR1 and CDR2 sequences are SEHNR and FQNEAQ (reference sequence). The CDR3 is made up of 16 amino acids. V gave up 5 bases and J gave up 1 base, with 14 bases separating them. For the CDR3, the DNA is TGTGCCAGCAGCCTAAAGACAGGACAAACTAATGAAAAACTGTTTTTT. Its protein is CASSLKTGQTNEKLFF.

The chain joins TRBV27 to TRBJ1-5, with TRBD1 matching 8 bases. J lost 7 bases, V lost 5 bases, and 13 bases had no gene match. Germline V gene lookup returns CDR1 MNHEY and CDR2 SMNVEV (reference sequence). This CDR3 is 16 amino acids long. Here the CDR3 reads CASSAQGARTGQPQHF. The CDR3 DNA reads as TGTGCCAGCAGTGCCCAGGGGGCGCGGACGGGACAGCCCCAGCATTTT.

This clone was counted a few times. The chain has TRBV19 and TRBJ2-7; no firm D call. With 4 bases removed from V and 4 bases from J, the gap between germline ends came to 5 bases. Germline loops: CDR1 LNHDA, CDR2 SQIVND (reference sequence). This CDR3 is built from 11 residues. CDR3 in DNA: TGTGCCAGTAGTAACGGGTACGAGCAGTACTTC. Encoded protein: CASSNGYEQYF.

The chain links TRBV11-2 to TRBJ1-3; TRBD1 agrees at 7 bases. In germline, CDR1 is SGHAT, CDR2 FQNNGV. The CDR3 totals 14 residues. V was pared by 4 bases and J by 3 bases, with 3 bases of the junction left unmatched. The CDR3 DNA reads as TGTGCCAGCAGCTCCGACAGGGTTGGAAACACCATATATTTT. The encoded protein is CASSSDRVGNTIYF.

The chain carries TRBV7-9 and TRBJ1-1; 8 bases match TRBD1. This CDR3 has 13 residues. Trimming cost V 11 bases and J 4 bases; bases outside gene matches: 9. Germline V gene lookup returns CDR1 SEHNR and CDR2 FQNEAQ (reference sequence). The CDR3 region has the DNA TGTGCCGCACGGACAGGGCAAGGCACTGAAGCTTTCTTT. This gives the protein CAARTGQGTEAFF.

This chain joins TRBV9 and TRBJ2-1, with TRBD1 identical over 8 bases. From germline, CDR1 is SGDLS and CDR2 YYNGEE. With V trimmed by 2 bases and J by 4 bases, 5 bases remained unmatched. The CDR3 loop spans 15 amino acids. The CDR3 DNA sequence: TGTGCCAGCAGCGTGCGGGACAGGCTTTACAATGAGCAGTTCTTC. This codes for CASSVRDRLYNEQFF.